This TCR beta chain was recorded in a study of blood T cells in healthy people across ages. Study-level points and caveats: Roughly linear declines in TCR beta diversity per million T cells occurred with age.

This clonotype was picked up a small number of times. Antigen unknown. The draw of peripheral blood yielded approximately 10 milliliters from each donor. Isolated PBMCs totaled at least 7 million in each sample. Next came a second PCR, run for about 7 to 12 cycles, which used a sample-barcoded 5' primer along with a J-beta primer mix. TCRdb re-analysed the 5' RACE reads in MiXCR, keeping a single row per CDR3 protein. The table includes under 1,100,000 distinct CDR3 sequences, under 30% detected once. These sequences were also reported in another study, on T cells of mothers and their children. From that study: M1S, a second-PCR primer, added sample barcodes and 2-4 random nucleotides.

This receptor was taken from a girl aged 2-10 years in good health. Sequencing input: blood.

CDR3 amino acids: CSARDLAGLAYEQYF. DNA of the CDR3: TGCAGTGCTAGAGACCTAGCGGGATTGGCCTACGAGCAGTACTTC. The chain combines TRBV20-1 with TRBJ2-1; 9 bases align to TRBD2. The DNA end lines up better with TRBJ2-7; the J call may be wrong. Germline CDR1 is DFQATT and CDR2 is SNEGSKA (reference sequence). This CDR3 contains 15 residues.